These 18 T cell receptor beta chains came from one sample sequenced in a study of T-cell memory formation after mild COVID-19. TCRdb re-analysed the 5' RACE reads in MiXCR, keeping a single row per CDR3 protein. Of about 320,000 distinct CDR3 sequences detected, roughly an eighth appear once; the ten largest clones hold around 23%. Material for sequencing was PBMCs or a T cell subset sorted from them (not recorded which). The source is a man between 18 and 35 years old who had mild COVID-19 (a few samples of this study predate the infection). Cell type and time point are not known.

The V call is TRBV20-1, the J call TRBJ1-1; TRBD1 might be the D (6 bases). Germline CDR1 is DFQATT and CDR2 is SNEGSKA (reference sequence). V was clipped by 4 bases and J by 1 base, with 13 bases between them. This CDR3 comprises 14 residues. CDR3 protein: CSATRGAGNTEAFF. The DNA for the CDR3 is TGCAGTGCTACGAGGGGGGCAGGGAACACTGAAGCTTTCTTT.

V usage is TRBV6-5 and J usage is TRBJ1-2; D gene unclear. This CDR3 comprises 11 residues. Germline loops: CDR1 MNHEY, CDR2 SVGAGI. Trimming stripped 7 bases from V and 2 bases from J, with 5 bases between. This chain's CDR3 is CASTGNYGYTF. CDR3 sequence (DNA): TGTGCCAGCACGGGAAACTATGGCTACACCTTC.

The sample holds many counts of this clonotype. The chain is built from TRBV4-1 and TRBJ2-7; 7 bases are a match to TRBD2. In germline, CDR1 is MGHRA, CDR2 YSYEKL. This CDR3 is built from 15 residues. V lost 0 bases, J lost 6 bases, and 8 bases stayed unmatched. The CDR3 DNA is TGCGCCAGCAGCCAAGATCTGCGGGGGAGGGCCGAGCAGTACTTC. Translation gives CASSQDLRGRAEQYF.

This clonotype has only a few counts. The J gene is TRBJ2-7, the V gene TRBV18; D tentatively reads TRBD1 or TRBD2 (5 bases each). The CDR3 loop spans 12 amino acids. Trimming took off 4 bases at V and 7 bases at J, with 11 bases between the two ends. Germline lookup yields CDR1 KGHSH and CDR2 LQKENI. The CDR3: CASSREGREQYF. The CDR3 DNA reads as TGTGCCAGCTCACGTGAGGGGCGAGAGCAGTACTTC.

A few counts support this clonotype. The V and J genes are TRBV12-3 or TRBV12-4 and TRBJ1-1, with 7 bases that match TRBD1. V was pared by 5 bases and J by 5 bases, with 17 bases of the junction left unmatched. This CDR3 contains 17 residues. CDR3 protein: CASSPFFNAGQPTEAFF. In DNA, the CDR3 is TGTGCCAGCAGTCCCTTTTTTAATGCGGGACAGCCAACTGAAGCTTTCTTT.

The chain combines TRBV11-2 with TRBJ1-1, with no clear D. CDR3 length: 12 residues. Germline V gene sequence: CDR1 SGHAT, CDR2 FQNNGV. Trimming shortened V by 2 bases and J by 3 bases, and 4 bases separated the two germline ends. CDR3 bases: TGTGCCAGCAGCTTAAGTGACACTGAAGCTTTCTTT. Protein product: CASSLSDTEAFF.

V is TRBV20-1 and J is TRBJ2-2; the D is unclear. The V end lost 0 bases, the J end lost 6 bases, and 5 bases lay between the germline ends. Germline V lookup: CDR1 DFQATT, CDR2 SNEGSKA (reference sequence). The CDR3 is 12 residues long. The CDR3 DNA is TGCAGTGCTAGAGATAACCCCGGGGAGCTGTTTTTT. This translates into CSARDNPGELFF.

The chain has TRBV7-8 and TRBJ1-2; perhaps TRBD1 as D (6 bases). The V end lost 5 bases, the J end lost 4 bases, and 20 bases lay between the germline ends. CDR1 is SGHVS and CDR2 is FQNEAQ in the germline V gene. The CDR3 runs 16 residues. Here the CDR3 reads CASSRRAGVVAYGYTF. The DNA for the CDR3 is TGTGCCAGCAGCCGCCGGGCAGGGGTGGTTGCCTATGGCTACACCTTC.

This rearrangement joins TRBV5-1 to TRBJ1-4, with D hard to call. The germline V gene has CDR1 SGHRS and CDR2 YFSETQ. Trimming took off 0 bases at V and 0 bases at J, with 6 bases between the two ends. The CDR3 has 15 amino acids. The CDR3 region has the DNA TGCGCCAGCAGCTTGGAAGGGACAACTAATGAAAAACTGTTTTTT. Protein sequence: CASSLEGTTNEKLFF.

This clonotype was seen repeatedly, ten times or more. The chain uses TRBV4-3 and TRBJ2-3, with a possible D match to TRBD2 (5 bases). V shed 3 bases and J shed 0 bases, with 16 bases lying between them. The CDR3 is 17 amino acids. Germline lookup yields CDR1 LGHNA and CDR2 YSLEER. The DNA for the CDR3 is TGCGCCAGCAGCCAGACCCCCGGGGTAATTAGCACAGATACGCAGTATTTT. This translates into CASSQTPGVISTDTQYF.

CDR3 residues: CASSQFRTTFAVNTEAFF. The CDR3, as DNA: TGCGCCAGCAGTCAATTCCGGACAACCTTTGCCGTAAACACTGAAGCTTTCTTT. This chain connects TRBV23-1 to TRBJ1-1; TRBD1 might be the D (5 bases). TRBV23-1 is treated as an ORF (open reading frame) with a function not yet certain. The CDR3 sequence is 18 residues long. V was shortened by 1 base and J by 2 bases, with 20 bases between the two germline ends.

This clonotype occurred many times. The chain uses TRBV4-1 and TRBJ2-7; D unresolved. There are 11 residues in the CDR3. CDR1 and CDR2 (germline): MGHRA, YSYEKL. CDR3 in amino acids: CASSHPLEKYV. CDR3 coding DNA: TGCGCCAGCAGCCACCCACTCGAGAAGTACGTC.

The chain carries TRBV5-1 and TRBJ1-6; D is perhaps TRBD1 (5 bases). The CDR3 is 15 residues long. V was clipped by 0 bases and J by 6 bases, with 10 bases between them. Germline values: CDR1 SGHRS, CDR2 YFSETQ. The CDR3 nucleotides are TGCGCCAGCAGCTTGGATCAGGGAACTAATTCACCCCTCCACTTT. Amino acid sequence: CASSLDQGTNSPLHF.

The chain is built from TRBV14 and TRBJ2-3; D possibly uses TRBD1 or TRBD2 (6 bases each). With 3 bases removed from V and 6 bases from J, the gap between germline ends came to 13 bases. The CDR3 runs to 14 residues. CDR1 and CDR2 from the germline V gene are SGHDN and FVKESK. Here the CDR3 DNA reads TGTGCCAGCAGCCACCTTAGGGGGGCGGATACGCAGTATTTT. Translating it yields CASSHLRGADTQYF.

There are a few counts of this clonotype. The chain uses TRBV27 and TRBJ2-1; D gene uncertain. Germline values: CDR1 MNHEY, CDR2 SMNVEV (reference sequence). With 10 bases removed from V and 0 bases from J, the gap between germline ends came to 13 bases. This CDR3 is 14 amino acids long. CDR3 amino acids: CATKRTSSYNEQFF. For the CDR3, the DNA is TGTGCCACCAAGAGGACGAGCTCCTACAATGAGCAGTTCTTC.

This sequence joins TRBV6-2 or TRBV6-3 and TRBJ1-2, with D perhaps TRBD1 (5 bases). The V end was cut by 8 bases, the J end by 6 bases, with 10 bases between. The CDR3 is 11 amino acids. Per the germline V gene, CDR1 is MNHEY and CDR2 is SVGEGT. The CDR3 bases are TGTGCCAGCTCTTCGGGGGATGGCTACACCTTC. Translation: CASSSGDGYTF.

This sequence joins TRBV21-1 and TRBJ2-7; the table's D call of TRBD1 was not tested on the DNA. TRBV21-1 represents a pseudogene. The length of the CDR3 is 17 residues. The CDR3 DNA is TGTGCCAGCAGCCCGCGACAGGAAACTCTTAGACCCTACGAGCAGTACGTC. It encodes CASSPRQETLRPYEQYV.

This clonotype was detected a few times. V and J are TRBV7-2 and TRBJ2-2, with 9 bases fitting TRBD1. This CDR3 is 15 amino acids long. CDR1 is SGHTA and CDR2 is FQGNSA in the germline V gene. Unmatched junction bases numbered 5, after V lost 5 bases and J lost 4 bases. The CDR3 protein is CASSAGQGSTGELFF. The CDR3 DNA follows: TGTGCCAGCAGCGCGGGACAGGGAAGCACCGGGGAGCTGTTTTTT. The complete variable domain, with remaining parts taken from reference TRBV7-2 and TRBJ2-2, reads GAGVSQSPSNKVTEKGKDVELRCDPISGHTALYWYRQSLGQGLEFLIYFQGNSAPDKSGLPSDRFSAERTGGSVSTLTIQRTQQEDSAVYLCASSAGQGSTGELFFGEGSRLTVL.